This T cell receptor beta chain comes out of a study of regulatory T cells in long-lasting Graves disease. Regarding the study as a whole: The number of shared public clonotypes was higher in persistent patients (under 3,000) than new patients (about 910). A reduction in accuracy may have resulted from the small sample size.

Comment on this clonotype: Its antigen remains unidentified.

Construction of the TCR beta libraries employed iRepertoire HTBI primers in conjunction with Arm-PCR of CDR3 regions. Using its own MiXCR run on the multiplex PCR reads, TCRdb lists one record per CDR3 protein. The sample consists of a few hundred thousand distinct CDR3 sequences, about a quarter of them appearing once. Time point given: persistent/refractory GD, antithyroid drugs over 5 years with positive TRAb. RNA extracted from PBMCs served as the sequencing template. The clonotype was recovered from a female donor with Graves disease. Specimen: peripheral blood mononuclear cells (PBMCs), collected when the disease was refractory, from a patient treated with antithyroid drugs.

This CDR3 is CASSPRDSSFYGYTF. CDR3 DNA sequence: TGTGCCAGCAGTCCCCGGGACAGCTCTTTCTATGGCTACACCTTC. The rearrangement joins TRBV6-1 to TRBJ1-2, with TRBD1 matching 7 bases. Germline V gene lookup returns CDR1 MNHNS and CDR2 SASEGT. V shed 5 bases, J shed 4 bases, and the junction held 10 bases outside the gene matches. This CDR3 spans 15 amino acids.